The clone carrying this T cell receptor (beta chain) has more than one count but fewer than ten. The antigen is unknown. These data come from a study of T-cell memory formation after mild COVID-19. For the study at large: The study found TCR clusters largely donor specific.

Findings and limits, study-wide: Clones contracting over day 15 to 85 were CD4/CD8 balanced, with later expanders leaning CD4+.

TCRdb redid the calling of the 5' RACE reads with MiXCR, one entry per CDR3 protein. The sample includes around 310,000 distinct CDR3 sequences, around a sixth of them seen just once. This clonotype was obtained from a man aged 18 to 30 who had mild COVID-19 (a few samples of this study predate the infection). Cell type and time point are not known. Sequencing was carried out using PBMCs or a T cell subset sorted from them (not recorded which).

CDR3 DNA: TGTGCCAGCTCATCGGGACAGGGGGTGTACTACGAGCAGTACGTC. Its translation is CASSSGQGVYYEQYV. V usage is TRBV18 and J usage is TRBJ2-7; the match to TRBD1 covers 11 bases. J gave up 3 bases and V 5 bases, and 6 bases lay outside the gene matches. The CDR3 sequence is 15 residues long. Germline CDR1 KGHSH, CDR2 LQKENI.